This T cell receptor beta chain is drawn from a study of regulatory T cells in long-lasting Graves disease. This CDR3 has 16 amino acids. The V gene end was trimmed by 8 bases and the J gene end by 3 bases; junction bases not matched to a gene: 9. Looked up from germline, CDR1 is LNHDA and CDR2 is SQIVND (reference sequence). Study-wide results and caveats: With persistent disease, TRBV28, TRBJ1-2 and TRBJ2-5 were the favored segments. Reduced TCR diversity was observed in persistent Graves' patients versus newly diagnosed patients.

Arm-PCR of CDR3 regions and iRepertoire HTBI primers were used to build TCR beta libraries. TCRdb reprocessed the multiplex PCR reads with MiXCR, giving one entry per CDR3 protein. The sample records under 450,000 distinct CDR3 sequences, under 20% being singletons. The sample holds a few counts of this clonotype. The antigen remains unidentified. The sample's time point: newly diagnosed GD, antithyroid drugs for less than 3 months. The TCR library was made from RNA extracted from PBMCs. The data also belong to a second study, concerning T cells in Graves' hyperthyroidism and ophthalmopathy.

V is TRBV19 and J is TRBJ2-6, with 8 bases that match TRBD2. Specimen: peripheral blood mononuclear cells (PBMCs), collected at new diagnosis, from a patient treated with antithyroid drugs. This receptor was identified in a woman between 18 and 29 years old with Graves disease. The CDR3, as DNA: TGTGCCAGTCGTCCGGGGGGGGCTGATGGGGCCAACGTCCTGACTTTC. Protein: CASRPGGADGANVLTF.